This T cell receptor beta chain was documented in a study of CD8 T cells in ankylosing spondylitis. Whole-study results and caveats: A motif in TCR beta, a set of 8 or 9 highly homologous variants, appeared characteristic of ankylosing spondylitis blood. Disease-linked clones bore a CD8+ phenotype, appearing relatively rarely in peripheral blood. Researchers reportedly found disease-linked clones significantly enriched in matched ankylosing spondylitis synovial fluid.

As the method for making TCR beta libraries, quantitative 5'-RACE with molecular barcodes was used. TCRdb independently ran MiXCR on the 5' RACE reads; one entry per CDR3 protein. The sample comprises under 850,000 distinct CDR3 sequences, under 20% of which are singletons, and approximately 18% rests with the top ten. The CDR3 length is 15 residues. CDR1 and CDR2 (germline): LNHNV, YYDKDF (reference sequence). With 5 bases clipped from V and 4 bases from J, the junction kept 8 bases outside the gene matches. With regard to this clonotype: Its antigen is unidentified.

Sequencing was performed on blood, either unsorted or a sorted T cell fraction (not recorded which). This clonotype was sampled from a male donor with ankylosing spondylitis. V is TRBV15 and J is TRBJ1-1, with 9 bases matching TRBD1. The CDR3 nucleotides read TGTGCCACCAGCTTACAGGGGGCGCAGGGCACTGAAGCTTTCTTT. This codes for CATSLQGAQGTEAFF. Full variable domain (missing parts from reference TRBV15 and TRBJ1-1): DAMVIQNPRYQVTQFGKPVTLSCSQTLNHNVMYWYQQKSSQAPKLLFHYYDKDFNNEADTPDNFQSRRPNTSFCFLDIRSPGLGDTAMYLCATSLQGAQGTEAFFGQGTRLTVV.